This section outlines one T cell receptor beta chain sequence together with its context. Its specificity is not known. These data are taken from a study of graft-versus-host responses after intestinal transplantation. As for the study in general: Once they had received anti-thymocyte globulin induction, all recipients took tacrolimus and steroids for around 3 years. Points from the study as a whole: Declining HvG levels early post-transplant were linked to peak circulating GvH clone levels. In patients with graft-donor T cell macrochimerism, allograft graft-versus-host to host-versus-graft clonal ratios were high.

Measured with immunoSEQ multiplex PCR; TCRdb has only the in-frame clones, and not every one. The profile shows 85,000 to 90,000 clones, roughly 89% of them singletons. V lost 7 bases to trimming and J lost 5 bases; unmatched junction nucleotides: 13. The length of the CDR3 is 15 residues. The germline gives CDR1 LNHDA, CDR2 SQIVND (reference sequence). The starting material was unstimulated CD4+ T cells sorted from spleen or lymph node cells, obtained before intestinal transplant. This chain uses TRBV19 with TRBJ1-1; TRBD1 matches 7 bases. This receptor was obtained from a human donor who received an intestinal transplant. The CDR3 nucleotides are TGTGCCAGTACCCTAAAGACAGGGAGTAGTACTGAAGCTTTCTTT. It translates to CASTLKTGSSTEAFF.